A selection of T cell receptor beta chains follows, all from one sample in a study of metastatic and nonmetastatic thyroid tumors. TCRdb re-called the PCR reads with MiXCR. The sample includes 20,000 to 25,000 clones, less than 20% of them seen just once. Material for sequencing was blood. Receptor source: a female donor with papillary thyroid cancer or a benign thyroid nodule (not recorded which). Some clones in this sample may be carry-over from other donors' samples. CDR3s include the opening cysteine and the closing phenylalanine or tryptophan. D genes are given only for firm matches. Only some rows state a clone size, as once, few, many or a class for expanded clones.

j_call d_call v_call clone_size cdr3_nt cdr3_aa
TRBJ2-7 TRBD1 TRBV18 - TGTGCCAGCTCAGCTGGACAGGGGGTTTCCTACGAGCAGTACTTC CASSAGQGVSYEQYF
TRBJ1-5 TRBD1 TRBV19 few TGTGCCAGTAGTATGGGACAGATCAATCAGCCCCAGCATTTT CASSMGQINQPQHF
TRBJ1-2 - TRBV2 many TGTGCCAGCAGTGAAACGTTTAACTATGGCTACACCTTC CASSETFNYGYTF
TRBJ2-7 TRBD2 TRBV28 many TGTGCCAGCAGACCCGGGACTAGCACTTACGAGCAGTACTTC CASRPGTSTYEQYF
TRBJ2-7 TRBD2 TRBV15 many TGTGCCACCAGCAGACTAGCGGGAGGCTCCTACGAGCAGTACTTC CATSRLAGGSYEQYF
TRBJ2-5 - TRBV2 many TGTGCCAGCAGTGAAGTTGGAGAGACCCAGTACTTC CASSEVGETQYF
TRBJ1-3 - TRBV9 - TGTGCCAGCAGCGTAGGGGGGGCTGGAAACACCATATATTTT CASSVGGAGNTIYF
TRBJ2-7 - TRBV5-1 many TGCGCCAGCAGCCTGGGGACCTCGGGGGAGCAGTACTTC CASSLGTSGEQYF
TRBJ2-3 TRBD2 TRBV7-9 many TGTGCCAGCAGCTTCCGGGACAGCAAACTAGCGGGATTCACAGATACGCAGTATTTT CASSFRDSKLAGFTDTQYF
TRBJ2-2 - TRBV5-1 - TGCGCCAGCAGCTTGTTAGGGACAAGGGGACGGTCCGGGGAGCTGTTTTTT CASSLLGTRGRSGELFF
TRBJ2-7 - TRBV6-1 many TGTGCCAGCAGTAGACAGGAACAGCAGTACTTC CASSRQEQQYF
TRBJ1-2 - TRBV6-4 - TGTGCCAGCTGTCAGTCGGGGGCGAAAGGCTACACCTTC CASCQSGAKGYTF
TRBJ2-7 - TRBV4-3 - TGCGCCAGCAGCCAAGAGGGGGCCAGGGGATACGAGCAGTACTTC CASSQEGARGYEQYF
TRBJ1-1 - TRBV6-6 many TGTGCCAGCAGTTACGTTGGGAGGAACAGGGAAGCTTTCTTT CASSYVGRNREAFF
TRBJ2-5 - TRBV4-1 - TGCGCCAGCAGCCCGAACCTACAGCTGTATCAAGAGACCCAGTACTTC CASSPNLQLYQETQYF
TRBJ2-1 TRBD1 TRBV7-2 many TGTGCCAGCAGCCTGGCTAGGACAGGGTACAATGAGCAGTTCTTC CASSLARTGYNEQFF
TRBJ2-1 TRBD2 TRBV24-1 many TGTGCCACCAGTGAAGGGACTAACACCTACAATGAGCAGTTCTTC CATSEGTNTYNEQFF
TRBJ2-7 - TRBV7-9 many TGTGCCAGCAGCGCAACGGAGGGCGGCGAGCAGTACTTC CASSATEGGEQYF
TRBJ2-3 TRBD1 TRBV11-3 many TGTGCCAGCAGCTTCTCCCCCGGGACAGGTCCCGATACGCAGTATTTT CASSFSPGTGPDTQYF
TRBJ2-7 TRBD2 TRBV9 medium-sized TGTGCCAGCAGCCCAGACGGACTAGCGGCTTTCGGAGAGCAGTACTTC CASSPDGLAAFGEQYF
TRBJ2-5 TRBD2 TRBV20-1 many TGCAGTCCGCGTGGAACTAGCGGAGGAGAGACCCAGTACTTC CSPRGTSGGETQYF
TRBJ1-1 - TRBV20-1 many TGCAGTGCTCCCAATCCCACCTTTGATAGCACTGAAGCTTTCTTT CSAPNPTFDSTEAFF
TRBJ2-3 TRBD2 TRBV11-2 - TGTGCCAGCAGCCCGTCGGGAGGCCGCACAGATACGCAGTATTTT CASSPSGGRTDTQYF
TRBJ1-2 - TRBV3-1 many TGTGCCAGCAGCCAAGATCGCCGGTCAACGAGCAGGCAGGGTTGGTATGGCTACACCTTC CASSQDRRSTSRQGWYGYTF
TRBJ1-6 - TRBV6-5 many TGTGCCAGCAGTTACTTTGCAGACGGTAATTCACCCCTCCACTTT CASSYFADGNSPLHF
TRBJ1-4 - TRBV20-1 many TGCAGTGCGGAGACAGCGGGGGAAAAACTGTTCTTT CSAETAGEKLFF
TRBJ2-7 - TRBV4-1 medium-sized TGCGCCAGCAGCCTCACGATACTGTCCTACGAGCAGTACTTC CASSLTILSYEQYF
TRBJ1-2 - TRBV4-2 many TGTGCCAGCAGCCAACTGGCACAGAACTATGGCTACACCTTC CASSQLAQNYGYTF
TRBJ2-2 - TRBV12-3/TRBV12-4 many TGTGCCAGCAGACACTCCCCGGGCCAGGGCACCGGGGAGCTGTTTTTT CASRHSPGQGTGELFF
TRBJ2-1 TRBD1 TRBV5-1 many TGCGCCAGCAGCTTGGCACAGGGGGCGGTGAATGAGCAGTTCTTC CASSLAQGAVNEQFF
TRBJ2-7 - TRBV20-1 many TGCAGTGCTCTAGGTCCCGGTTACTACGAGCAGTACTTC CSALGPGYYEQYF
TRBJ1-1 - TRBV6-1 few TGTGCCAGCAGTGAAGTCTCAGCAGGAGGTACTGAAGCTTTCTTT CASSEVSAGGTEAFF
TRBJ1-2 - TRBV20-1 many TGCAGTGCTAGGACCGTAGGGGGAGGCTACACCTTC CSARTVGGGYTF